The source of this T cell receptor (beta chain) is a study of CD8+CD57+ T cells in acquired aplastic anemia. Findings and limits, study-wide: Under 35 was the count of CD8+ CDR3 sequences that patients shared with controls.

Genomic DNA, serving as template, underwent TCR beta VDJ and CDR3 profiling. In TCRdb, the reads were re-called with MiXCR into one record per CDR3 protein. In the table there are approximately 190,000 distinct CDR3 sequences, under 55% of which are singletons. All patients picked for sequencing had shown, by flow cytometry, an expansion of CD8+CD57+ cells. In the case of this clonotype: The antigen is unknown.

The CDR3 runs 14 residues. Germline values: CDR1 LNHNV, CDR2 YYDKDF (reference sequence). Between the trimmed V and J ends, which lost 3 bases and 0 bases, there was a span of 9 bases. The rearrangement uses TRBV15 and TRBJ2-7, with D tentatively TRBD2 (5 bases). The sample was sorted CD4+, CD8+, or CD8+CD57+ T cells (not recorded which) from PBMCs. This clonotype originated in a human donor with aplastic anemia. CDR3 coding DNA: TGTGCCACCAGCAGTAGCGTTAGCTCCTACGAGCAGTACTTC. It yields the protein CATSSSVSSYEQYF.